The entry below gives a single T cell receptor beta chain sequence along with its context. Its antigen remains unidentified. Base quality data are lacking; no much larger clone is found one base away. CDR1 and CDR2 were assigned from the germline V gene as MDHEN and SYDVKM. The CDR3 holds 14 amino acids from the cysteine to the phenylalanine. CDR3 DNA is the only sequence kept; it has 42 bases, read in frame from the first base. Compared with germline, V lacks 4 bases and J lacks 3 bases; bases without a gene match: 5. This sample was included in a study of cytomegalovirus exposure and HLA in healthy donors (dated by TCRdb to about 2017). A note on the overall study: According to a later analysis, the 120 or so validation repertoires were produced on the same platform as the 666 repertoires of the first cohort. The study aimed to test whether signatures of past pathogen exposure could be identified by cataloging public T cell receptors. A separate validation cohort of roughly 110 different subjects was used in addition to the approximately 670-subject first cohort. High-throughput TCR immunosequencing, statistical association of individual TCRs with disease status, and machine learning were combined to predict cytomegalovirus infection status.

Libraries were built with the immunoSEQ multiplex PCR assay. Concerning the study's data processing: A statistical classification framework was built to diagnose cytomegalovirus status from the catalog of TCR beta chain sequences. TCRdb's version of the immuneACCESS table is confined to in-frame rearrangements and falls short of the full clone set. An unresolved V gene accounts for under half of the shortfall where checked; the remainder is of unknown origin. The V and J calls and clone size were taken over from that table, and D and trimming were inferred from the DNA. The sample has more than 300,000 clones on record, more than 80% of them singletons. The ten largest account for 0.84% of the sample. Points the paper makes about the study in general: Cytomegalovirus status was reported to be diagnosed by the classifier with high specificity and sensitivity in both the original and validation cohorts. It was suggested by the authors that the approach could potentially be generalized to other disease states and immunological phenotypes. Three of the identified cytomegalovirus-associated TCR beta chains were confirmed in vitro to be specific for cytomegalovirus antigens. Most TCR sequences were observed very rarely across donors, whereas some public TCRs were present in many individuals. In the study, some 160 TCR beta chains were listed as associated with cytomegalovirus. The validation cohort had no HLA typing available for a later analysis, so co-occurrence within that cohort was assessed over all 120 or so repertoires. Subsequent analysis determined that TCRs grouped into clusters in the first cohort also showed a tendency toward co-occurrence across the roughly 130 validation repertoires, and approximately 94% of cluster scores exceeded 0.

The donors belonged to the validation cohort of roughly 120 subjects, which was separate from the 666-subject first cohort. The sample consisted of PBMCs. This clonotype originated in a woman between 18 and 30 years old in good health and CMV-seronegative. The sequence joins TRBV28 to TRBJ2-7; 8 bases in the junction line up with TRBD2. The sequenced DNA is TGTGCCAGCAGTTCCACCGCGGGAGGCTACGAGCAGTACTTC. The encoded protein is CASSSTAGGYEQYF.